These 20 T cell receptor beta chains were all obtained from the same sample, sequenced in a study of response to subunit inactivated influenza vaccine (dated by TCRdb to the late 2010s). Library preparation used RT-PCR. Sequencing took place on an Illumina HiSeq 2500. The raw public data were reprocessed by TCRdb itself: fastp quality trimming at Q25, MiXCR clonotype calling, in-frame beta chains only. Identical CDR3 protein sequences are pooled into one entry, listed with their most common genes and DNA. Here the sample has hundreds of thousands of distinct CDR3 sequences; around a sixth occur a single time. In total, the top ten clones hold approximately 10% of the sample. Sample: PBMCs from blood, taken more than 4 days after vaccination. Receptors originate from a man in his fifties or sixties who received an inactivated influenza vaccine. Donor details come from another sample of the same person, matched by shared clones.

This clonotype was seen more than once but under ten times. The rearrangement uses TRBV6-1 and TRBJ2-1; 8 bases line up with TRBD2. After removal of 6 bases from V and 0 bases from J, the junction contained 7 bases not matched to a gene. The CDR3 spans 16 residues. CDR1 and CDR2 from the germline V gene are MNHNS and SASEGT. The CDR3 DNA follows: TGTGCCAGCAGGCGGAGCGGGAGCCACTCCTACAATGAGCAGTTCTTC. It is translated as CASRRSGSHSYNEQFF.

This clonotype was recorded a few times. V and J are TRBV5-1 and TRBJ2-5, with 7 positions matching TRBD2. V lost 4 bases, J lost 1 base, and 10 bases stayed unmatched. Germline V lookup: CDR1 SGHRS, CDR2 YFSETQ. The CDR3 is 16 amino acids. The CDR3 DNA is TGCGCCAGCAGCCTAACCGGCGGGGGAGCCCAAGAGACCCAGTACTTC. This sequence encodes CASSLTGGGAQETQYF.

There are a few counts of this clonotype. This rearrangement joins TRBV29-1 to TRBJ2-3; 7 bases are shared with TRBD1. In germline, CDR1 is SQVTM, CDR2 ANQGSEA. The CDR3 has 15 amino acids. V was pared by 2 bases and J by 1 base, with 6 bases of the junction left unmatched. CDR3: CSVERTGDRTDTQYF. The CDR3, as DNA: TGCAGCGTTGAACGAACAGGGGACCGCACAGATACGCAGTATTTT.

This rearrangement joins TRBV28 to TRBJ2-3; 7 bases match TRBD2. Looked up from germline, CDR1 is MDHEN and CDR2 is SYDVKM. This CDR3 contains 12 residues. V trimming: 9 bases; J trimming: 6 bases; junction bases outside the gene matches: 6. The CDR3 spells CASNPGGDTQYF. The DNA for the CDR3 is TGTGCCAGTAACCCCGGGGGGGATACGCAGTATTTT.

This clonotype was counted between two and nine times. The DNA of the CDR3 is TGTGCCAGCAGGAGAGACAGGGGGAGCTACACCTTC. Its protein product is CASRRDRGSYTF. The rearrangement uses TRBV2 and TRBJ1-2; 9 bases map to TRBD1. This CDR3 is 12 amino acids long. The V segment lost 6 bases and the J segment 9 bases; nucleotides outside the gene matches: 5. The germline CDR1 and CDR2 sequences are SNHLY and FYNNEI.

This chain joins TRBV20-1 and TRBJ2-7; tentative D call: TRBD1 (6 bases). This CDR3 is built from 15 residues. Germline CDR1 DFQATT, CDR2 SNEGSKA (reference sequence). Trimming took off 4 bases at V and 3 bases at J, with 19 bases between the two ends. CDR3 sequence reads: CSATRDTSVVYEQYF. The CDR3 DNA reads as TGCAGTGCTACCCGGGACACCTCAGTAGTCTACGAGCAGTACTTC.

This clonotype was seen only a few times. CDR3 sequence reads: CASSYSRGATDTQYF. The DNA of the CDR3 is TGTGCCAGCAGTTACTCGCGGGGGGCCACAGATACGCAGTATTTT. The genes are TRBV2 and TRBJ2-3, with TRBD2 matching over 8 bases. The V and J ends lost 5 bases and 2 bases, in that order; junction bases with no gene match: 6. Germline-derived CDR1 and CDR2 are SNHLY and FYNNEI. The CDR3 length is 15 residues.

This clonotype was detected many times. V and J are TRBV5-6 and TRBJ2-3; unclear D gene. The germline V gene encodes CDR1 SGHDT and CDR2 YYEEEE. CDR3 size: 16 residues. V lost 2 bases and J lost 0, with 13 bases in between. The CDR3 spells CASSFRTSLSTDTQYF. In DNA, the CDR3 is TGTGCCAGCAGCTTCCGAACATCCTTAAGCACAGATACGCAGTATTTT.

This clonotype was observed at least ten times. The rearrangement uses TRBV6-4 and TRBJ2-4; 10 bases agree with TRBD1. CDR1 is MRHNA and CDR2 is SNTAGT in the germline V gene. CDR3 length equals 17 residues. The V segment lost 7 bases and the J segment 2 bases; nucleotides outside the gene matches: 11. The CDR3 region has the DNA TGTGCCAGCATTAACCCCCCGGGACAGGGGCCCAAAAACATTCAGTACTTC. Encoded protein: CASINPPGQGPKNIQYF.

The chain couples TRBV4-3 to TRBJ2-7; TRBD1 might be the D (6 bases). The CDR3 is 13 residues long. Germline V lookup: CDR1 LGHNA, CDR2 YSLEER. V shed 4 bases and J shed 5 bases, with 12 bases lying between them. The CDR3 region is CASSPREGDEQYF. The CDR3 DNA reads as TGCGCCAGCAGCCCCCGTGAGGGGGACGAGCAGTACTTC.

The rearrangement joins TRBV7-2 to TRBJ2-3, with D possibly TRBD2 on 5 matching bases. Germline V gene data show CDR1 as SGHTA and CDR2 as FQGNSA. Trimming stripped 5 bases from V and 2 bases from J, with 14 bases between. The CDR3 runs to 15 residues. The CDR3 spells CASSGLGDHTDTQYF. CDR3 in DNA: TGTGCCAGCAGCGGACTCGGAGATCACACAGATACGCAGTATTTT.

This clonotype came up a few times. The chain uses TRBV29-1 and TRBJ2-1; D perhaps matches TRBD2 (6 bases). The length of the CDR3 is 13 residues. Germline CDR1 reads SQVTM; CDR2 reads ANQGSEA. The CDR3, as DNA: TGCAGTGAATTTAGCGGATCCTACAATGAGCAGTTCTTC. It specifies CSEFSGSYNEQFF.

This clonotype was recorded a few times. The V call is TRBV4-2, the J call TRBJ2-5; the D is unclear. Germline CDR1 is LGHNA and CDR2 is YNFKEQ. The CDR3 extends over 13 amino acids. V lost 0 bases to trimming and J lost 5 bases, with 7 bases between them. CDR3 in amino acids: CASSQDDGETQYF. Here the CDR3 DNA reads TGTGCCAGCAGCCAAGATGATGGGGAGACCCAGTACTTC.

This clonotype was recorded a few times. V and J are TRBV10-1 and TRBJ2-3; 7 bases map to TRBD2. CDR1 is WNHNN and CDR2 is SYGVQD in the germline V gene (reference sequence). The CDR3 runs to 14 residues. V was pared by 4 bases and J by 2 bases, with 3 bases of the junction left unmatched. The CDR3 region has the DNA TGCGCCAGCAGTGCTAGCGGAAACACAGATACGCAGTATTTT. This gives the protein CASSASGNTDTQYF.

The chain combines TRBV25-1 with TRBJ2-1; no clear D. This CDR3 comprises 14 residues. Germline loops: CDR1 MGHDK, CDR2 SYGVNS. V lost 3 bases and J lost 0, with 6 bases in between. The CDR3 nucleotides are TGTGCCAGCAGTGACTCAAGCTCCTACAATGAGCAGTTCTTC. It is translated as CASSDSSSYNEQFF.

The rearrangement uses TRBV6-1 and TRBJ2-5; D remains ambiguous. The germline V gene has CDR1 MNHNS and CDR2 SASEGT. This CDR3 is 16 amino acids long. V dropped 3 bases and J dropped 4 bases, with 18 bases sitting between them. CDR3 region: CASSDYGRDLIETQYF. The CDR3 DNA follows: TGTGCCAGCAGTGACTATGGGCGCGACCTAATAGAGACCCAGTACTTC.

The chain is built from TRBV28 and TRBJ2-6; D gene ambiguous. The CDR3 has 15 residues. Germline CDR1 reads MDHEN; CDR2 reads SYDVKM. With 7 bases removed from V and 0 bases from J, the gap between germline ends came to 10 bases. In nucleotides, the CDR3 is TGTGCCAGCATCGCCAGAGCCTCTGGGGCCAACGTCCTGACTTTC. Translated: CASIARASGANVLTF.

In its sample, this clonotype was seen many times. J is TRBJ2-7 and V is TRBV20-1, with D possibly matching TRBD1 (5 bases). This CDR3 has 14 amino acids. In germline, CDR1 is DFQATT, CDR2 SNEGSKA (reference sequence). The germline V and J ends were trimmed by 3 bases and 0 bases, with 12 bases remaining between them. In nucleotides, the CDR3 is TGCAGTGCTAGTAGTGTTAGGGGCTCCTACGAGCAGTACTTC. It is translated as CSASSVRGSYEQYF.

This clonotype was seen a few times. The CDR3 sequence is CASSSRWDQPQHF. The CDR3 DNA reads TGTGCCAGCAGTTCCCGGTGGGATCAGCCCCAGCATTTT. The V call is TRBV6-6, the J call TRBJ1-5; D uncertain. The length of the CDR3 is 13 residues. V dropped 4 bases and J dropped 5 bases, with 9 bases sitting between them. CDR1 and CDR2 from the germline V gene are MNHNY and SVGAGI (reference sequence).

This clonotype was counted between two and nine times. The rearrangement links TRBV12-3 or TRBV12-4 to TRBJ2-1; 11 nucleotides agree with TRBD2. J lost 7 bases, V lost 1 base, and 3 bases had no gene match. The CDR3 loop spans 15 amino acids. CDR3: CASSLVAGGRNEQFF. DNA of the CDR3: TGTGCCAGCAGTTTAGTAGCGGGGGGGCGTAATGAGCAGTTCTTC.